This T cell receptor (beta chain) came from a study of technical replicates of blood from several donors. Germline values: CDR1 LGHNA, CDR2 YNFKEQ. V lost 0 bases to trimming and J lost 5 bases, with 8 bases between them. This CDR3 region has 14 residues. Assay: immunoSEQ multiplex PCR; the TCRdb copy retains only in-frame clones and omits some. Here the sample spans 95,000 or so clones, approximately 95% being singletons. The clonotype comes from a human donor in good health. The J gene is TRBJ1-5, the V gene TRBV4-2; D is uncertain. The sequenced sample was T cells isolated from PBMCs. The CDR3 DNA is TGTGCCAGCAGCCAAGATATCGGGTATCAGCCCCAGCATTTT. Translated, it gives CASSQDIGYQPQHF.